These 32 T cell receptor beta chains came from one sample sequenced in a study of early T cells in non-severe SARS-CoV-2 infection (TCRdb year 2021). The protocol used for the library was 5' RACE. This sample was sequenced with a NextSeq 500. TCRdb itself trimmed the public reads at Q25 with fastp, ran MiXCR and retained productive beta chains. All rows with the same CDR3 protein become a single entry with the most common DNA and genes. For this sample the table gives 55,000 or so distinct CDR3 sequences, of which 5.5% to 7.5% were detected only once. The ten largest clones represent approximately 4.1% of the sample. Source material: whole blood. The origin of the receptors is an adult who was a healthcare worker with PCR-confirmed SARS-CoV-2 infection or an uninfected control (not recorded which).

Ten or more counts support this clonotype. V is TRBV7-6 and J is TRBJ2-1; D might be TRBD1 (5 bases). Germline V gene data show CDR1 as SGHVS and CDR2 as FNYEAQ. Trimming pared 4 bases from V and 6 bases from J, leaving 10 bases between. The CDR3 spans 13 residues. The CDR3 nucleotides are TGTGCCAGCAGCTCCCGACAGCCCAATGAGCAGTTCTTC. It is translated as CASSSRQPNEQFF.

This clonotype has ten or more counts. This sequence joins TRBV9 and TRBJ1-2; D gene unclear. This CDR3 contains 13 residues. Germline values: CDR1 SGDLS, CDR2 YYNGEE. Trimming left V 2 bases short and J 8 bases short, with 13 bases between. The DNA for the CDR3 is TGTGCCAGCAGCGTGGAGCGAGGGAGAGGCTACACCTTC. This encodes CASSVERGRGYTF.

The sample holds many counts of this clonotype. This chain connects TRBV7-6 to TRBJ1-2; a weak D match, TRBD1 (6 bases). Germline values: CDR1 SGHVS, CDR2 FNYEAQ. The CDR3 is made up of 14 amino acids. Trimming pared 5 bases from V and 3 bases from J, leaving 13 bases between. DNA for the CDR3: TGTGCCAGCAGCCCCCAGGACAGTTACTATGGCTACACCTTC. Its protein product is CASSPQDSYYGYTF.

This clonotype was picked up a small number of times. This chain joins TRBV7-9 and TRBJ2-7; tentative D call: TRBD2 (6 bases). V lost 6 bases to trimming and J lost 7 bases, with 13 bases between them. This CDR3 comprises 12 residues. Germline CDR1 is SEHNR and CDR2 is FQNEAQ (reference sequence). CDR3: CASRPTRGEQYF. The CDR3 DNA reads TGTGCCAGCAGACCCACCCGGGGGGAGCAGTACTTC.

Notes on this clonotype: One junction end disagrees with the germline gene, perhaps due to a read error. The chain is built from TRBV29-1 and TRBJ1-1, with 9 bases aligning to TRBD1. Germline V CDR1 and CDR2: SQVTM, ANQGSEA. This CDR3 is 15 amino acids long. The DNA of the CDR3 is TGCAGCGTCGAAGTAGGGACAGGGTTGAGGACTGAAGCTTTCTTT. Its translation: CSVEVGTGLRTEAFF.

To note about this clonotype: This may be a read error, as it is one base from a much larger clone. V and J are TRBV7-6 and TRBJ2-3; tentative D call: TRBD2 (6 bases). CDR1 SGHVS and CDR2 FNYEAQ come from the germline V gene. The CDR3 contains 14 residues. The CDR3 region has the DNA TGTGCCAGCAGCCCGGGGGTTGGCACAGATATGCAGTATTTT. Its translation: CASSPGVGTDMQYF.

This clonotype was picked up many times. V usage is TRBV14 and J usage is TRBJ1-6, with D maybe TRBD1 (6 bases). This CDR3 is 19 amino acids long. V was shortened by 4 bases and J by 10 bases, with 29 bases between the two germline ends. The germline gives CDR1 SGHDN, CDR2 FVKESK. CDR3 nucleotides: TGTGCCAGCAGCCCCTTGTTGGAACTTGCGGGACAAAGACACTCACCCCTCCACTTT. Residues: CASSPLLELAGQRHSPLHF. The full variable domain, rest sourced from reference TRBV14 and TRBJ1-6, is EAGVTQFPSHSVIEKGQTVTLRCDPISGHDNLYWYRRVMGKEIKFLLHFVKESKQDESGMPNNRFLAERTGGTYSTLKVQPAELEDSGVYFCASSPLLELAGQRHSPLHFGNGTRLTVT.

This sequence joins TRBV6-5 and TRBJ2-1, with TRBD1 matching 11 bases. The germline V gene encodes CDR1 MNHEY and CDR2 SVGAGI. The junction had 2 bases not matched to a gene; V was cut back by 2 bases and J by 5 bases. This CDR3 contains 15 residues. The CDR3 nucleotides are TGTGCCAGCAGTTACGGGACAGGGGGGAACAATGAGCAGTTCTTC. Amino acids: CASSYGTGGNNEQFF.

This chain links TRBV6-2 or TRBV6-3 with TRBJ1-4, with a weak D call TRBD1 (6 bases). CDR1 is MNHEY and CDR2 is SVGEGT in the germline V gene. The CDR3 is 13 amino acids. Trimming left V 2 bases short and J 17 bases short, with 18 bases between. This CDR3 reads CASSYDRTGTCFF. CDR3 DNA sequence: TGTGCCAGCAGTTACGACAGGACCGGCACATGTTTTTTT.

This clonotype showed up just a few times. As DNA, the CDR3 is TGTGCCAGCAGCTTAGCGGGAAGGAGCAATCAGCCCCAGCATTTT. This sequence encodes CASSLAGRSNQPQHF. The chain couples TRBV7-9 to TRBJ1-5; D remains ambiguous. V shed 0 bases and J shed 1 base, with 7 bases lying between them. The CDR3 has 15 residues. Germline CDR1 is SEHNR and CDR2 is FQNEAQ (reference sequence).

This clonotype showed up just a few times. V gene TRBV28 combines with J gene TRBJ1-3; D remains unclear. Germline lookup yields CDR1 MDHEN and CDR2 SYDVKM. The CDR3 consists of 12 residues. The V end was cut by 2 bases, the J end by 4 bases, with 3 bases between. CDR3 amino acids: CASSLRGNTIYF. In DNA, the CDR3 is TGTGCCAGCAGTTTAAGGGGAAACACCATATATTTT.

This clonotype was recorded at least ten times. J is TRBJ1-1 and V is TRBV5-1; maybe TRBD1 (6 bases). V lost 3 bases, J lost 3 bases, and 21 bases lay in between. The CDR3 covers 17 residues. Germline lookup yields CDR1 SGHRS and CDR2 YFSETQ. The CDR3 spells CASSSDGFTGLDTEAFF. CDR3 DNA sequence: TGCGCCAGCAGCTCCGACGGATTCACAGGGTTGGACACTGAAGCTTTCTTT.

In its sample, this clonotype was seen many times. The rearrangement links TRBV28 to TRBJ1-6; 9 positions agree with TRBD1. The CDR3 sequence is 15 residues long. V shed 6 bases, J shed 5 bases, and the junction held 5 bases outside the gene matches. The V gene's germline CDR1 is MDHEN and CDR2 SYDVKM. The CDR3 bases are TGTGCCAGCAGAGTACAGGGGGCCCATAATTCACCCCTCCACTTT. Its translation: CASRVQGAHNSPLHF.

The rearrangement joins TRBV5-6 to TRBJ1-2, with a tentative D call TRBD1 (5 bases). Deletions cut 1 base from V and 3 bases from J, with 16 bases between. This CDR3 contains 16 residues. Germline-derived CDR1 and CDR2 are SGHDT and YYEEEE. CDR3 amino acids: CASSLRAARVDYGYTF. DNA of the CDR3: TGTGCCAGCAGCTTGCGGGCGGCCAGGGTTGACTATGGCTACACCTTC.

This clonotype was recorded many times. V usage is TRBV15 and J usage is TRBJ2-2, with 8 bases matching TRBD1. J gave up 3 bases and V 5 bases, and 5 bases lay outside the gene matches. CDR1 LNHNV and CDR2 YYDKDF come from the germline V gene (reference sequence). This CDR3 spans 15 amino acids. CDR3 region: CATSVATGDTGELFF. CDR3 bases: TGTGCCACCAGCGTTGCGACAGGGGACACCGGGGAGCTGTTTTTT.

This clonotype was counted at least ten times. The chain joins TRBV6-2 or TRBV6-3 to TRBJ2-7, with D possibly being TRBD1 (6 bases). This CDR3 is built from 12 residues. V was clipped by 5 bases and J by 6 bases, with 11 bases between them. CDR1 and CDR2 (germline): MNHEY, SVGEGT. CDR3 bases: TGTGCCAGCAGTCCCACAGGGATCGAGCAGTACTTC. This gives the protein CASSPTGIEQYF.

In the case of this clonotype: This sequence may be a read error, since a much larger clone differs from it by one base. CDR3 residues: CSAVRTGTVQYF. DNA for the CDR3: TGCAGCGCAGTCCGGACAGGAACCGTGCAGTACTTC. The rearrangement uses TRBV29-1 and TRBJ2-7; 7 bases are a match to TRBD1. Germline assignment: CDR1 SQVTM and CDR2 ANQGSEA. The CDR3 extends over 12 amino acids. With V trimmed by 7 bases and J by 9 bases, 12 bases remained unmatched.

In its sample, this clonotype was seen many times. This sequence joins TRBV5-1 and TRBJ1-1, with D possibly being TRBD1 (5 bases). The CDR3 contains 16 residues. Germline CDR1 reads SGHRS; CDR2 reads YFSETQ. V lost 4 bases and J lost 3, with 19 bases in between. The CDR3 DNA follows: TGCGCCAGCAGCAGGCCACTCTCCGACAGAGACACTGAAGCTTTCTTT. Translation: CASSRPLSDRDTEAFF.

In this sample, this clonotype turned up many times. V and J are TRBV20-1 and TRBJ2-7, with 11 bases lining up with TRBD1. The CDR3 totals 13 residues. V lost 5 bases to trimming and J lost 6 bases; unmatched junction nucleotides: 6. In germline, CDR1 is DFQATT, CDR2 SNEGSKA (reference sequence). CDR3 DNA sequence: TGCAGTGCTTCAGGACAGGGGGCGGGCGAGCAGTACTTC. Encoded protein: CSASGQGAGEQYF.

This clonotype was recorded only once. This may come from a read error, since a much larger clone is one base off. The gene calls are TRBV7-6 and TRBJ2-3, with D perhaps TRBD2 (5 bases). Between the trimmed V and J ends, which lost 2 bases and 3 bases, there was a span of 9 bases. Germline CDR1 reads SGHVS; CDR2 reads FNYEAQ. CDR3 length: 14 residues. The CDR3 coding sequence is TGTGCCAGCAGCTTAACCGGGGTTACAGATACGCAGTATTTT. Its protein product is CASSLTGVTDTQYF.

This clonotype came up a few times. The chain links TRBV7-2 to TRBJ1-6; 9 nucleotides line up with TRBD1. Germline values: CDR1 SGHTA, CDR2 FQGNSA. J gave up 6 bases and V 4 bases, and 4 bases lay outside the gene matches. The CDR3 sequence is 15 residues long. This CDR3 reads CASSYRGLRNSPLHF. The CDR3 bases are TGTGCCAGCAGCTACAGGGGGCTTCGTAATTCACCCCTCCACTTT.

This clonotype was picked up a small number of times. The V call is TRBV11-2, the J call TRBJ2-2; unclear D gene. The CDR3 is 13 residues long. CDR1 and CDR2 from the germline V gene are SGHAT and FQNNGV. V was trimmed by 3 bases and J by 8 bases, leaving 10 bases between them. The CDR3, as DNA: TGTGCCAGCAGCTTCGGACGACCTGGGGAGCTGTTTTTT. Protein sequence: CASSFGRPGELFF. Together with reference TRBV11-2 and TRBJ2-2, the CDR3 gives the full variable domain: EAGVAQSPRYKIIEKRQSVAFWCNPISGHATLYWYQQILGQGPKLLIQFQNNGVVDDSQLPKDRFSAERLKGVDSTLKIQPAKLEDSAVYLCASSFGRPGELFFGEGSRLTVL.

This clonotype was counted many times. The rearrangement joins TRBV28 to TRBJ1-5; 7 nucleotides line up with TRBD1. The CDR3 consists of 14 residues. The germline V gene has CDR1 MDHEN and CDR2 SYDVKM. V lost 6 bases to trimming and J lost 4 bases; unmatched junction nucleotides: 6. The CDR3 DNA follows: TGTGCCAGCAGCTTACAGGGGACGAATCAGCCCCAGCATTTT. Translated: CASSLQGTNQPQHF.

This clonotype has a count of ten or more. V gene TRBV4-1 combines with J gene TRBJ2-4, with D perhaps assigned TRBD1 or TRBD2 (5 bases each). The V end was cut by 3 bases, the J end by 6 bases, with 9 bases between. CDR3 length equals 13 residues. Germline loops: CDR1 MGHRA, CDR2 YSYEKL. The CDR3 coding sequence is TGCGCCAGCAGCCAGACTGGGACAAACATTCAGTACTTC. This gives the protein CASSQTGTNIQYF.

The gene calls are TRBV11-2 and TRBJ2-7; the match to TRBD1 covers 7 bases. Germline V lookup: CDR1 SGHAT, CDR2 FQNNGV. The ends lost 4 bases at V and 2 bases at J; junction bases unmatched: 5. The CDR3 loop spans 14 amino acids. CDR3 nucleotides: TGTGCCAGCAGCTATTGGGGACAGACCTACGAGCAGTACTTC. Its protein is CASSYWGQTYEQYF.

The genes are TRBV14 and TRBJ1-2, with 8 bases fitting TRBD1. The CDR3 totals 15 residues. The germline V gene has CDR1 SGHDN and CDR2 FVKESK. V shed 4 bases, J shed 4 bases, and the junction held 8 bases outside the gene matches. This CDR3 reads CASSLETGAFYGYTF. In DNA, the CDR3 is TGTGCCAGCAGCCTTGAGACAGGGGCCTTCTATGGCTACACCTTC.

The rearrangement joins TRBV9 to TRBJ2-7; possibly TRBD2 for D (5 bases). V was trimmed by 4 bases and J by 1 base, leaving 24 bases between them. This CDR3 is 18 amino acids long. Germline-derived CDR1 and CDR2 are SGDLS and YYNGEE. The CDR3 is CASSSVLQRLACSYEQYF. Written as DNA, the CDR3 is TGTGCCAGCAGCTCGGTCTTGCAACGTTTAGCGTGTTCCTACGAGCAGTACTTC.

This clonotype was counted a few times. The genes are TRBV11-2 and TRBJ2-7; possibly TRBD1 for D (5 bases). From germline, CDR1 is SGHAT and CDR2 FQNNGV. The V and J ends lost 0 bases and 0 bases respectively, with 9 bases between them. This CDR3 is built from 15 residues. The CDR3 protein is CASSLEQVTSYEQYF. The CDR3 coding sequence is TGTGCCAGCAGCTTAGAACAGGTGACCTCCTACGAGCAGTACTTC.

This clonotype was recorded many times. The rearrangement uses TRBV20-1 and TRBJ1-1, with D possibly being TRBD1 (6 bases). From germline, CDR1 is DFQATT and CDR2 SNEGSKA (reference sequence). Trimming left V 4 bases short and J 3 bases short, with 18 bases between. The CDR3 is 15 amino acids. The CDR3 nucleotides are TGCAGTGCTAAGTTATCCGGGAGGGGGGACACTGAAGCTTTCTTT. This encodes CSAKLSGRGDTEAFF.

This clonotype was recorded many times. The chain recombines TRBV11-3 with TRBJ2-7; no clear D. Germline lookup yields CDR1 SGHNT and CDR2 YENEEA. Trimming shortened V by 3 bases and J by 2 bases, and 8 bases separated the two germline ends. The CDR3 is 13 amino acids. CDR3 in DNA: TGTGCCAGCAGCTTCGGCAGGACCTACGAGCAGTACTTC. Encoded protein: CASSFGRTYEQYF. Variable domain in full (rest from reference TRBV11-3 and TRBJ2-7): EAGVVQSPRYKIIEKKQPVAFWCNPISGHNTLYWYLQNLGQGPELLIRYENEEAVDDSQLPKDRFSAERLKGVDSTLKIQPAELGDSAVYLCASSFGRTYEQYFGPGTRLTVT.

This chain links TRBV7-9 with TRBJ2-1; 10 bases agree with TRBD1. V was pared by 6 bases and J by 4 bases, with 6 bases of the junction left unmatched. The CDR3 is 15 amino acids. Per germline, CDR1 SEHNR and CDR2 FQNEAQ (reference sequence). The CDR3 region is CASRSDRGQYNEQFF. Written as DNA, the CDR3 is TGTGCCAGCAGATCCGACAGGGGGCAATACAATGAGCAGTTCTTC.

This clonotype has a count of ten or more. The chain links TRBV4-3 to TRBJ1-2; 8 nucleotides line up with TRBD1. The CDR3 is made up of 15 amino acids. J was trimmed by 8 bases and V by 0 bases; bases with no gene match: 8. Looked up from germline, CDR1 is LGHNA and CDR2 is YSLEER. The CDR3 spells CASSQDLDRVVGYTF. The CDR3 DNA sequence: TGCGCCAGCAGCCAAGATCTGGACAGGGTTGTCGGCTACACCTTC.